This record concerns one TCR beta chain sequence. Germline assignment: CDR1 KGHSH and CDR2 LQKENI. CDR3 length: 14 amino acids. Between the trimmed V and J ends, which lost 5 bases and 5 bases, there was a span of 13 bases. The authors amplified TCR beta CDR3 regions from RNA transcripts. Scientists carried out first-round RT-PCR using HTBI primers and then a second-round multiplex PCR. TCRdb passed the multiplex PCR reads through MiXCR, listing each CDR3 protein once. The data hold around 1.1 million distinct CDR3 sequences, with about 38% observed a single time. The data belong to a study of Graves' ophthalmopathy and Graves' hyperthyroidism.

The receptor was isolated from an adult man with Graves' hyperthyroidism. This chain links TRBV18 with TRBJ1-5; no clear D gene. The sequencing input was peripheral blood or thyroid tissue (not recorded which). The CDR3 nucleotides read TGTGCCAGCTCATCTCGGGCCCAAGATCAGCCCCAGCATTTT. Its translation is CASSSRAQDQPQHF. Using reference TRBV18 and TRBJ1-5 for the parts outside the CDR3, the full variable domain is NAGVMQNPRHLVRRRGQEARLRCSPMKGHSHVYWYRQLPEEGLKFMVYLQKENIIDESGMPKERFSAEFPKEGPSILRIQQVVRGDSAAYFCASSSRAQDQPQHFGDGTRLSIL.